This T cell receptor beta chain originates from a study of cytomegalovirus exposure and HLA in healthy donors. In the PCR, 60 Vbeta and 13 Jbeta primers were used. The protocol was immunoSEQ multiplex PCR, while the TCRdb copy is restricted to in-frame clones and leaves out a portion. The sample has 150,000 or so clones, approximately 80% seen once. Sampled while nominally healthy, donors likely had unrecorded immune exposures. This CDR3 has 15 amino acids. Trimming removed 1 base from V and 0 bases from J, with 7 bases in between. Germline loops: CDR1 SNHLY, CDR2 FYNNEI. The specimen was PBMCs. The chain couples TRBV2 to TRBJ1-5; D not certain. This TCR was sampled from a young woman in good health and CMV-seronegative. The CDR3 here is CASSEETLSNQPQHF. The CDR3 DNA reads as TGTGCCAGCAGTGAAGAGACACTTAGCAATCAGCCCCAGCATTTT.